The 2 T cell receptor beta chains below were found in one sample sequenced in a study of cytomegalovirus exposure and HLA in healthy donors. The PCR made use of 60 Vbeta and 13 Jbeta primers. Data came from immunoSEQ multiplex PCR; TCRdb stores just in-frame clones and leaves some out. The table lists some 95,000 clones, approximately 80% of them singletons. The sequenced sample consisted of PBMCs. These receptor sequences come from a woman between 40 and 55 years old in good health and CMV-seropositive.

With regard to this clone: Distinct nucleotide sequences in the sample also encode this CDR3. The chain combines TRBV6-6 with TRBJ1-1, with 9 bases aligning to TRBD1. Per the germline V gene, CDR1 is MNHNY and CDR2 is SVGAGI (reference sequence). CDR3 size: 15 residues. J gave up 3 bases and V 2 bases, and 4 bases lay outside the gene matches. The CDR3 region is CASSYLGQGDTEAFF. The DNA of the CDR3 is TGTGCCAGCAGTTACCTGGGACAGGGTGACACTGAAGCTTTCTTT.

There are a few counts of this clone. This chain uses TRBV7-3 with TRBJ1-1, with D hard to call. Germline V gene data show CDR1 as SGHTA and CDR2 as FQGTGA. V was trimmed by 10 bases and J by 5 bases, leaving 17 bases between them. The CDR3 is 13 residues long. CDR3 DNA sequence: TGTGCCACCCAGGACGGGAGAAATACTGAAGCTTTCTTT. It specifies CATQDGRNTEAFF.